These 27 T cell receptor beta chains came from one sample sequenced in a study of blood T cell repertoires in COVID-19. Assay used: immunoSEQ multiplex PCR; TCRdb lists only in-frame clones, some missing. The sample lists roughly 61,000 clones, 80% to 95% occurring once. Sequencing input: peripheral blood. The receptors come from a man older than 75 with acute or convalescent COVID-19.

This chain uses TRBV5-1 with TRBJ2-5, with D unclear. V was pared by 0 bases and J by 0 bases, with 6 bases between. Germline V gives CDR1 SGHRS, CDR2 YFSETQ. The CDR3 totals 14 residues. CDR3 amino acids: CASSLGAYQETQYF. In nucleotides, the CDR3 is TGCGCCAGCAGCTTGGGGGCGTACCAAGAGACCCAGTACTTC.

This CDR3 reads CASSGTGTSGMSSYNEQFF. The CDR3 nucleotides read TGTGCCAGCAGCGGGACTGGGACTAGCGGAATGAGCTCCTACAATGAGCAGTTCTTC. This chain joins TRBV5-6 and TRBJ2-1; 11 positions match TRBD2. This CDR3 comprises 19 residues. The V gene end was trimmed by 4 bases and the J gene end by 0 bases; junction bases not matched to a gene: 12. The V gene's germline CDR1 is SGHDT and CDR2 YYEEEE.

V usage is TRBV2 and J usage is TRBJ2-3, with 9 bases identical to TRBD1. The CDR3 consists of 13 residues. V was clipped by 7 bases and J by 5 bases; unmatched bases: 4. The V gene's germline CDR1 is SNHLY and CDR2 FYNNEI. Here the CDR3 DNA reads TGTGCCAGCAATCGGGGACAGGGAGATACGCAGTATTTT. Residues: CASNRGQGDTQYF.

The gene calls are TRBV6-5 and TRBJ1-5; weak D call: TRBD1 (5 bases). The V end lost 7 bases, the J end lost 5 bases, and 12 bases lay between the germline ends. Germline CDR1 MNHEY, CDR2 SVGAGI. The CDR3 is made up of 13 amino acids. CDR3 loop: CASTEGGDQPQHF. Written as DNA, the CDR3 is TGTGCCAGCACCGAAGGAGGGGATCAGCCCCAGCATTTT.

The V and J genes are TRBV30 and TRBJ1-6; a weak D match, TRBD1 (5 bases). Between the trimmed V and J ends, which lost 3 bases and 6 bases, there was a span of 9 bases. In germline, CDR1 is GTSNPN, CDR2 SVGIG (reference sequence). The CDR3 runs to 13 residues. CDR3 sequence reads: CAWSRETNSPLHF. The DNA for the CDR3 is TGTGCCTGGAGCAGGGAAACTAATTCACCCCTCCACTTT.

The gene calls are TRBV19 and TRBJ2-7, with D perhaps TRBD1 (5 bases). CDR3 length equals 14 residues. CDR1 LNHDA and CDR2 SQIVND come from the germline V gene (reference sequence). V lost 5 bases and J lost 0, with 11 bases in between. The CDR3 DNA follows: TGTGCCAGTAGTGAGCAGGGTGGCTCCTACGAGCAGTACTTC. This sequence encodes CASSEQGGSYEQYF.

The gene calls are TRBV7-9 and TRBJ1-2; 9 nucleotides align to TRBD1. The CDR3 is 16 amino acids. Germline values: CDR1 SEHNR, CDR2 FQNEAQ (reference sequence). Losses at the gene ends were 4 bases for V and 4 bases for J; bases not matched to a gene: 10. DNA for the CDR3: TGTGCCAGCAGCTCAAGGACAGGGGTTTATGTCTATGGCTACACCTTC. The encoded protein is CASSSRTGVYVYGYTF.

As to this clone: The same CDR3 arises from other DNA sequences in this sample as well. The rearrangement links TRBV2 to TRBJ2-5; 14 nucleotides align to TRBD2. Looked up from germline, CDR1 is SNHLY and CDR2 is FYNNEI. The ends lost 3 bases at V and 5 bases at J; junction bases unmatched: 2. The CDR3 runs 15 residues. CDR3 amino acids: CASSDGTSGGETQYF. The CDR3 coding sequence is TGTGCCAGCAGTGACGGGACTAGCGGGGGCGAGACCCAGTACTTC.

The chain couples TRBV18 to TRBJ2-5; 9 nucleotides align to TRBD1. The V gene end was trimmed by 3 bases and the J gene end by 7 bases; junction bases not matched to a gene: 3. Germline lookup yields CDR1 KGHSH and CDR2 LQKENI. The CDR3 contains 13 residues. CDR3 region: CASSPAGQGTQYF. The CDR3, as DNA: TGTGCCAGCTCACCCGCGGGACAGGGGACCCAGTACTTC.

The CDR3 region has the DNA TGTGCCAGCGGACCTCGGACTAGCGGTGACAATGAGCAGTTCTTC. Its translation is CASGPRTSGDNEQFF. The chain combines TRBV6-5 with TRBJ2-1; 10 bases line up with TRBD2. The V gene's germline CDR1 is MNHEY and CDR2 SVGAGI. The J segment lost 5 bases and the V segment lost 8 bases, leaving 9 bases of the junction unmatched. The CDR3 spans 15 residues.

The chain combines TRBV11-2 with TRBJ1-2; tentative D call: TRBD1 (6 bases). The CDR3 extends over 15 amino acids. CDR1 and CDR2 from the germline V gene are SGHAT and FQNNGV. V was pared by 2 bases and J by 7 bases, with 17 bases between. The CDR3 DNA follows: TGTGCCAGCAGCTTATTCCCCAGGAGGACAGCTGGCTACACCTTC. This gives the protein CASSLFPRRTAGYTF.

This chain links TRBV19 with TRBJ2-3; TRBD1 matches 8 bases. The CDR3 length is 19 residues. J lost 5 bases, V lost 9 bases, and 25 bases had no gene match. Germline V gene data show CDR1 as LNHDA and CDR2 as SQIVND (reference sequence). Here the CDR3 reads CASSLTRQGSSHFGDTQYF. In nucleotides, the CDR3 is TGTGCCAGCTCACTGACCCGACAGGGGAGTTCCCACTTCGGAGATACGCAGTATTTT.

This clone has just a few counts. The chain recombines TRBV7-2 with TRBJ2-7, with 7 bases that match TRBD1. This CDR3 spans 14 amino acids. The V segment lost 1 base and the J segment 2 bases; nucleotides outside the gene matches: 2. Germline assignment: CDR1 SGHTA and CDR2 FQGNSA. This CDR3 is CASSLVQGTYEQYF. The CDR3 DNA is TGTGCCAGCAGCTTAGTACAGGGGACCTACGAGCAGTACTTC.

V is TRBV29-1 and J is TRBJ2-5; 10 nucleotides agree with TRBD2. The germline V gene encodes CDR1 SQVTM and CDR2 ANQGSEA. J gave up 4 bases and V 3 bases, and 5 bases lay outside the gene matches. This CDR3 is 14 amino acids long. The CDR3 bases are TGCAGCGTTGATGGGGTAGCGGGAGGAGAGACCCAGTACTTC. Encoded protein: CSVDGVAGGETQYF.

This sequence joins TRBV7-9 and TRBJ2-2; TRBD2 is a possible D gene (5 bases). Trimming removed 6 bases from V and 0 bases from J, with 8 bases in between. CDR3 length: 14 amino acids. Germline V gene sequence: CDR1 SEHNR, CDR2 FQNEAQ (reference sequence). DNA of the CDR3: TGTGCCAGCAGTCCCGGGACGAACACCGGGGAGCTGTTTTTT. Translating it yields CASSPGTNTGELFF.

CDR3 nucleotides: TGTGCCAGCAGCTTCGCGGACAGGGACGAGCAGTACTTC. Translating gives CASSFADRDEQYF. V usage is TRBV5-4 and J usage is TRBJ2-7; 8 bases match TRBD1. The CDR3 has 13 residues. Trimming at V came to 2 bases and at J to 5 bases, leaving 3 bases not matched to a gene. Per the germline V gene, CDR1 is SGHNT and CDR2 is YYREEE (reference sequence). The complete variable domain, with remaining parts taken from reference TRBV5-4 and TRBJ2-7, reads ETGVTQSPTHLIKTRGQQVTLRCSSQSGHNTVSWYQQALGQGPQFIFQYYREEENGRGNFPPRFSGLQFPNYSSELNVNALELDDSALYLCASSFADRDEQYFGPGTRLTVT.

The chain links TRBV6-6 to TRBJ2-2, with TRBD1 identical over 7 bases. This CDR3 region has 15 residues. V lost 6 bases, J lost 5 bases, and 9 bases stayed unmatched. Germline V gene data show CDR1 as MNHNY and CDR2 as SVGAGI (reference sequence). CDR3 nucleotides: TGTGCCAGCAGCACACGACAGGGTCGAACCGGGGAGCTGTTTTTT. Translating it yields CASSTRQGRTGELFF.

The chain uses TRBV9 and TRBJ2-1; 8 nucleotides agree with TRBD2. V shed 5 bases and J 7 bases; nucleotides not matched to a gene: 11. CDR3 size: 15 residues. CDR1 is SGDLS, CDR2 YYNGEE, per germline. The CDR3 sequence is CASSVLAGGGNEQFF. Here the CDR3 DNA reads TGTGCCAGCAGTGTCCTCGCGGGAGGTGGTAATGAGCAGTTCTTC. Complete variable domain (other parts from reference TRBV9 and TRBJ2-1): DSGVTQTPKHLITATGQRVTLRCSPRSGDLSVYWYQQSLDQGLQFLIQYYNGEERAKGNILERFSAQQFPDLHSELNLSSLELGDSALYFCASSVLAGGGNEQFFGPGTRLTVL.

The table lists this clone with a count of one. The gene calls are TRBV3-1 (or the pseudogene TRBV3-2) and TRBJ1-1; the match to TRBD1 covers 9 bases. The ends lost 3 bases at V and 7 bases at J; junction bases unmatched: 6. The CDR3 sequence is 14 residues long. Germline CDR1 is LGHDT and CDR2 is YNNKEL (reference sequence). CDR3 sequence: CASSQGGTGLEAFF. DNA for the CDR3: TGTGCCAGCAGCCAGGGCGGGACAGGGCTTGAAGCTTTCTTT.

The chain employs TRBV6-5 and TRBJ1-2; no reliable D call. This CDR3 has 16 residues. V was clipped by 0 bases and J by 0 bases, with 11 bases between them. CDR1 and CDR2 (germline): MNHEY, SVGAGI. CDR3 loop: CASSYSTAEPNYGYTF. The CDR3 DNA follows: TGTGCCAGCAGTTACTCGACTGCAGAACCTAACTATGGCTACACCTTC.

The rearrangement links TRBV19 to TRBJ2-7, with TRBD1 matching over 7 bases. CDR3 length: 13 amino acids. The V gene end was trimmed by 4 bases and the J gene end by 3 bases; junction bases not matched to a gene: 3. The germline V gene encodes CDR1 LNHDA and CDR2 SQIVND (reference sequence). CDR3 DNA: TGTGCCAGTAGTAGCCGGGACAGCTACGAGCAGTACTTC. Residues: CASSSRDSYEQYF. Supplemented by reference TRBV19 and TRBJ2-7, the full variable domain reads DGGITQSPKYLFRKEGQNVTLSCEQNLNHDAMYWYRQDPGQGLRLIYYSQIVNDFQKGDIAEGYSVSREKKESFPLTVTSAQKNPTAFYLCASSSRDSYEQYFGPGTRLTVT.

The chain combines TRBV7-9 with TRBJ1-4, with 8 nucleotides matching TRBD1. With 5 bases clipped from V and 8 bases from J, the junction kept 4 bases outside the gene matches. The CDR3 length is 13 residues. CDR1 and CDR2 (germline): SEHNR, FQNEAQ (reference sequence). As DNA, the CDR3 is TGTGCCAGCAGCCAGGACAGGGAAGAAAAACTGTTTTTT. This gives the protein CASSQDREEKLFF.

The chain is built from TRBV5-1 and TRBJ2-2, with 8 bases aligning to TRBD1. The CDR3 runs 15 residues. Germline values: CDR1 SGHRS, CDR2 YFSETQ. V lost 4 bases, J lost 5 bases, and 7 bases stayed unmatched. The CDR3 sequence is CASSPGQGRTGELFF. CDR3 nucleotide sequence: TGCGCCAGCAGCCCTGGACAGGGCCGTACCGGGGAGCTGTTTTTT.

This chain links TRBV5-4 with TRBJ1-2; 8 positions match TRBD1. With 0 bases clipped from V and 8 bases from J, the junction kept 15 bases outside the gene matches. This CDR3 has 17 residues. Germline V gives CDR1 SGHNT, CDR2 YYREEE (reference sequence). CDR3 sequence: CASSLGDRGRNKGGYTF. In nucleotides, the CDR3 is TGTGCCAGCAGCTTGGGCGACAGGGGAAGGAATAAAGGGGGCTACACCTTC.

The J gene is TRBJ1-1, the V gene TRBV5-1; the match to TRBD1 covers 7 bases. The germline V gene encodes CDR1 SGHRS and CDR2 YFSETQ. The length of the CDR3 is 12 residues. V trimming: 4 bases; J trimming: 7 bases; junction bases outside the gene matches: 4. CDR3: CASSPGQFEAFF. In DNA, the CDR3 is TGCGCCAGCAGCCCGGGACAGTTTGAAGCTTTCTTT.

The chain is built from TRBV5-6 and TRBJ2-5; D not resolved. Deletions cut 4 bases from V and 2 bases from J, with 9 bases between. Germline V gives CDR1 SGHDT, CDR2 YYEEEE. CDR3 length: 13 amino acids. The CDR3 coding sequence is TGTGCCAGCAGCCTGCAGGATCAAGAGACCCAGTACTTC. Residues: CASSLQDQETQYF.

The chain has TRBV11-1 and TRBJ2-7; 8 bases fit TRBD2. The CDR3 has 15 residues. Germline V CDR1 and CDR2: SGHAT, FQDESV (reference sequence). V was pared by 3 bases and J by 3 bases, with 7 bases of the junction left unmatched. In DNA form, the CDR3 reads TGTGCCAGCAGCTTTCTCATGGGACTAGACTACGAGCAGTACTTC. It specifies CASSFLMGLDYEQYF. The full variable domain, its missing parts supplied by reference TRBV11-1 and TRBJ2-7, is EAEVAQSPRYKITEKSQAVAFWCDPISGHATLYWYRQILGQGPELLVQFQDESVVDDSQLPKDRFSAERLKGVDSTLKIQPAELGDSAMYLCASSFLMGLDYEQYFGPGTRLTVT.